This TCR beta chain was identified in a study of blood T cell repertoires in COVID-19. As for the study in general: Whether acute or convalescent, the COVID-19 samples came from the United States, Italy and Spain. PBMCs, B-cell-depleted T cells, or T cells were the source of the cDNA or gDNA that made up the material.

In the authors' methods: For nucleated cells, counts were estimated from reference gene primer amplification. The data were produced by immunoSEQ multiplex PCR, yet TCRdb's version contains in-frame clones alone and is incomplete. V and J calls and clone size are as listed in that table; D and trimming were resolved from the DNA. The table includes approximately 97,000 clones, around 92% detected once. The specimen was peripheral blood. This TCR derives from a man aged 18-30 years with acute or convalescent COVID-19.

DNA for the CDR3: TGTGCCAGCTCACCCGGGACAGCGAACACTGAAGCTTTCTTT. This encodes CASSPGTANTEAFF. The rearrangement links TRBV18 to TRBJ1-1; 7 positions agree with TRBD1. With V trimmed by 3 bases and J by 1 base, 2 bases remained unmatched. The CDR3 is 14 residues long. The germline V gene has CDR1 KGHSH and CDR2 LQKENI. The full variable domain, in which reference TRBV18 and TRBJ1-1 provide the parts outside the CDR3, is NAGVMQNPRHLVRRRGQEARLRCSPMKGHSHVYWYRQLPEEGLKFMVYLQKENIIDESGMPKERFSAEFPKEGPSILRIQQVVRGDSAAYFCASSPGTANTEAFFGQGTRLTVV.